These 32 T cell receptor beta chains were sequenced from one sample in a study of blood T cell repertoires in COVID-19. The data were produced by immunoSEQ multiplex PCR, yet TCRdb's version contains in-frame clones alone and is incomplete. The sample shows approximately 290,000 clones, approximately 85% of them seen only once. Specimen: PBMCs or T cells enriched from blood (not recorded which). The source is a woman between 25 and 40 years old who had recovered from COVID-19.

The V and J genes are TRBV28 and TRBJ1-1, with 7 positions matching TRBD1. This CDR3 is built from 12 residues. With V trimmed by 2 bases and J by 8 bases, 2 bases remained unmatched. Per germline, CDR1 MDHEN and CDR2 SYDVKM. The CDR3 DNA reads as TGTGCCAGCAGTTTAACCAGGGGGGAAGCTTTCTTT. As protein: CASSLTRGEAFF.

This sequence joins TRBV30 and TRBJ1-1; D is undetermined. The CDR3 runs 12 residues. CDR1 is GTSNPN and CDR2 is SVGIG in the germline V gene (reference sequence). V lost 5 bases to trimming and J lost 0 bases, with 7 bases between them. CDR3 bases: TGTGCCTGGGGTCCAGTGAACACTGAAGCTTTCTTT. Translation: CAWGPVNTEAFF.

This clone was recorded once. The chain couples TRBV6-5 to TRBJ1-6, with 10 bases fitting TRBD1. Germline V gene lookup returns CDR1 MNHEY and CDR2 SVGAGI. The CDR3 loop spans 14 amino acids. The J segment lost 6 bases and the V segment lost 4 bases, leaving 0 bases of the junction unmatched. CDR3 bases: TGTGCCAGCAGTTGGGACAGGGGTAATTCACCCCTCCACTTT. It is translated as CASSWDRGNSPLHF.

The V call is TRBV5-1, the J call TRBJ2-3; 8 bases line up with TRBD2. The CDR3 runs 16 residues. Germline CDR1 and CDR2: SGHRS and YFSETQ. Germline trimming cut 0 bases from V and 5 bases from J; bases unmatched to any gene: 8. In DNA form, the CDR3 reads TGCGCCAGCAGCTTGGCCCGAAGCGGGGGCGGAGATACGCAGTATTTT. Protein product: CASSLARSGGGDTQYF.

The rearrangement joins TRBV5-6 to TRBJ2-2; TRBD1 matches 8 bases. Per germline, CDR1 SGHDT and CDR2 YYEEEE. With 1 base clipped from V and 7 bases from J, the junction kept 12 bases outside the gene matches. This CDR3 has 17 amino acids. The CDR3 sequence: CASSLSSPDRAYGELFF. The CDR3 DNA follows: TGTGCCAGCAGCTTGTCCTCTCCGGACAGGGCTTACGGGGAGCTGTTTTTT.

The chain links TRBV27 to TRBJ1-6; 8 positions agree with TRBD1. Per the germline V gene, CDR1 is MNHEY and CDR2 is SMNVEV (reference sequence). CDR3 length: 13 amino acids. The ends lost 6 bases at V and 13 bases at J; junction bases unmatched: 8. CDR3 bases: TGTGCCAGCAGCCAGGGGGCATTCATCCCCCTCCACTTT. This codes for CASSQGAFIPLHF.

V is TRBV18 and J is TRBJ1-1; 7 nucleotides align to TRBD1. V shed 3 bases and J 2 bases; nucleotides not matched to a gene: 9. Per the germline V gene, CDR1 is KGHSH and CDR2 is LQKENI. CDR3 length: 16 residues. This chain's CDR3 is CASSPTGQRINTEAFF. The CDR3, as DNA: TGTGCCAGCTCACCCACGGGACAGAGGATCAACACTGAAGCTTTCTTT.

This clone appeared once. The rearrangement joins TRBV10-1 to TRBJ1-6; unclear D gene. The CDR3 runs to 14 residues. Trimming stripped 0 bases from V and 10 bases from J, with 10 bases between. Germline CDR1 WNHNN, CDR2 SYGVQD (reference sequence). CDR3 protein: CASSESRNSSPLHF. The CDR3 nucleotides are TGCGCCAGCAGTGAGTCTAGGAACAGCTCACCCCTCCACTTT.

The chain carries TRBV18 and TRBJ2-3; 10 nucleotides line up with TRBD2. The CDR3 consists of 17 residues. CDR1 and CDR2 (germline): KGHSH, LQKENI. V lost 1 base to trimming and J lost 0 bases; unmatched junction nucleotides: 4. CDR3 bases: TGTGCCAGCTCACCACGAACTAGCGGGGAGAGCACAGATACGCAGTATTTT. It translates to CASSPRTSGESTDTQYF.

The CDR3 is CASSVVPMASYGYTF. Written as DNA, the CDR3 is TGTGCCAGCAGCGTAGTCCCCATGGCATCCTATGGCTACACCTTC. This chain connects TRBV7-8 to TRBJ1-2; no clear D. The CDR3 is made up of 15 amino acids. The ends were cut back, 5 bases at V and 4 bases at J, with 17 bases in the middle. Looked up from germline, CDR1 is SGHVS and CDR2 is FQNEAQ.

The chain recombines TRBV27 with TRBJ2-5; possibly TRBD2 for D (5 bases). This CDR3 is built from 14 residues. Germline V CDR1 and CDR2: MNHEY, SMNVEV (reference sequence). V lost 0 bases and J lost 4, with 9 bases in between. The CDR3 DNA follows: TGTGCCAGCAGTTTATCCGGGGTTCGAGAGACCCAGTACTTC. Its translation: CASSLSGVRETQYF.

This clone occurred a few times. V usage is TRBV10-3 and J usage is TRBJ2-3; 13 bases line up with TRBD2. V gave up 4 bases and J gave up 6 bases; unmatched junction bases: 10. Per germline, CDR1 ENHRY and CDR2 SYGVKD. The CDR3 has 17 residues. The CDR3 is CAISGGEGLAGVDTQYF. CDR3 bases: TGTGCCATCAGTGGGGGGGAAGGACTAGCGGGAGTGGATACGCAGTATTTT.

The V and J genes are TRBV28 and TRBJ2-5; 7 bases match TRBD1. The CDR3 length is 13 residues. Trimming took 10 bases from V and 4 from J; bases not matched to a gene: 9. Germline-derived CDR1 and CDR2 are MDHEN and SYDVKM. CDR3 loop: CAISRAGGETQYF. The CDR3 region has the DNA TGTGCCATCTCCCGGGCAGGGGGAGAGACCCAGTACTTC. The full variable domain, its missing parts supplied by reference TRBV28 and TRBJ2-5, is DVKVTQSSRYLVKRTGEKVFLECVQDMDHENMFWYRQDPGLGLRLIYFSYDVKMKEKGDIPEGYSVSREKKERFSLILESASTNQTSMYLCAISRAGGETQYFGPGTRLLVL.

In its sample, this clone was seen once. This chain joins TRBV7-9 and TRBJ1-4; 10 bases agree with TRBD1. The V gene's germline CDR1 is SEHNR and CDR2 FQNEAQ (reference sequence). This CDR3 contains 15 residues. Trimming cost V 5 bases and J 11 bases; bases outside gene matches: 11. CDR3 DNA: TGTGCCAGCAGCCAAGCAGGCGGGACAGGGGCGAAACTGTTTTTT. It translates to CASSQAGGTGAKLFF.

The rearrangement links TRBV5-6 to TRBJ1-1, with a possible D match to TRBD1 (5 bases). CDR1 is SGHDT, CDR2 YYEEEE, per germline. V lost 1 base and J lost 7, with 11 bases in between. CDR3 size: 13 residues. CDR3 amino acids: CASSLPDSLEAFF. CDR3 sequence (DNA): TGTGCCAGCAGCTTGCCCGACAGCCTTGAAGCTTTCTTT. Together with reference TRBV5-6 and TRBJ1-1, the CDR3 gives the full variable domain: DAGVTQSPTHLIKTRGQQVTLRCSPKSGHDTVSWYQQALGQGPQFIFQYYEEEERQRGNFPDRFSGHQFPNYSSELNVNALLLGDSALYLCASSLPDSLEAFFGQGTRLTVV.

The chain joins TRBV3-1 (or the pseudogene TRBV3-2) to TRBJ1-1; D is unresolved. V was shortened by 1 base and J by 2 bases, with 2 bases between the two germline ends. The CDR3 has 12 residues. From germline, CDR1 is LGHDT and CDR2 YNNKEL (reference sequence). The chain's CDR3 is CASSQANTEAFF. Here the CDR3 DNA reads TGTGCCAGCAGCCAAGCAAACACTGAAGCTTTCTTT.

V is TRBV7-8 and J is TRBJ2-1; maybe TRBD2 (5 bases). CDR1 is SGHVS and CDR2 is FQNEAQ in the germline V gene. The V end lost 6 bases, the J end lost 1 base, and 16 bases lay between the germline ends. The CDR3 consists of 16 residues. CDR3 bases: TGTGCCAGCAGTAAACTAGATTATGGGTCCTACAATGAGCAGTTCTTC. This gives the protein CASSKLDYGSYNEQFF.

The chain joins TRBV3-1 (or the pseudogene TRBV3-2) to TRBJ2-2; no clear D gene. The germline V and J ends were trimmed by 8 bases and 1 base, with 2 bases remaining between them. The germline V gene encodes CDR1 LGHDT and CDR2 YNNKEL (reference sequence). The CDR3 spans 11 residues. In nucleotides, the CDR3 is TGTGCCAGCCAGAACACCGGGGAGCTGTTTTTT. Protein product: CASQNTGELFF.

This chain joins TRBV6-4 and TRBJ2-3; D unresolved. This CDR3 region has 13 residues. CDR1 is MRHNA and CDR2 is SNTAGT in the germline V gene. V lost 4 bases and J lost 0, with 5 bases in between. The CDR3 DNA is TGTGCCAGCAGTGCCAGGAGCACAGATACGCAGTATTTT. Its protein is CASSARSTDTQYF.

This rearrangement joins TRBV19 to TRBJ2-1, with D possibly TRBD1 on 6 matching bases. The V and J ends lost 3 bases and 0 bases respectively, with 21 bases between them. The germline V gene encodes CDR1 LNHDA and CDR2 SQIVND (reference sequence). This CDR3 is 19 amino acids long. The CDR3 reads CASSIGGGSDRLSYNEQFF. The CDR3 nucleotides read TGTGCCAGTAGTATTGGTGGTGGATCGGACAGACTCTCCTACAATGAGCAGTTCTTC.

This clone has only one observation. V is TRBV6-5 and J is TRBJ1-1; a possible D gene is TRBD1 (5 bases). CDR3 length: 14 amino acids. Between the trimmed V and J ends, which lost 0 bases and 3 bases, there was a span of 8 bases. Germline V gene data show CDR1 as MNHEY and CDR2 as SVGAGI. In DNA, the CDR3 is TGTGCCAGCAGTTACTCAGGGGTTTACACTGAAGCTTTCTTT. Its protein product is CASSYSGVYTEAFF.

The chain is built from TRBV19 and TRBJ1-5, with D unclear. The CDR3 totals 16 residues. V dropped 2 bases and J dropped 0 bases, with 11 bases sitting between them. Per the germline V gene, CDR1 is LNHDA and CDR2 is SQIVND (reference sequence). The CDR3 sequence is CASSIQGTASNQPQHF. Written as DNA, the CDR3 is TGTGCCAGTAGTATACAAGGTACAGCTAGCAATCAGCCCCAGCATTTT.

The table lists this clone with many counts. J is TRBJ2-7 and V is TRBV28; 9 bases fit TRBD1. Losses at the gene ends were 6 bases for V and 2 bases for J; bases not matched to a gene: 8. CDR1 and CDR2 from the germline V gene are MDHEN and SYDVKM. CDR3 length: 15 amino acids. Here the CDR3 reads CASRGTGGRTYEQYF. The CDR3 DNA reads as TGTGCCAGCAGGGGCACAGGGGGCCGAACCTACGAGCAGTACTTC.

The chain employs TRBV28 and TRBJ2-3; 7 bases are shared with TRBD1. Trimming at V came to 3 bases and at J to 4 bases, leaving 16 bases not matched to a gene. The CDR3 spans 18 residues. CDR1 is MDHEN and CDR2 is SYDVKM in the germline V gene. CDR3 in DNA: TGTGCCAGCAGTTTGGGGGTGGGTGTTAGGGGGCTGGCAGATACGCAGTATTTT. It translates to CASSLGVGVRGLADTQYF.

The V and J genes are TRBV7-6 and TRBJ1-2; 8 bases are a match to TRBD1. This CDR3 has 15 residues. Germline assignment: CDR1 SGHVS and CDR2 FNYEAQ. The V segment lost 3 bases and the J segment 7 bases; nucleotides outside the gene matches: 10. The CDR3 nucleotides read TGTGCCAGCAGCTTGGACGGACAGGGTGGATTTGGCTACACCTTC. Its protein is CASSLDGQGGFGYTF.

The V gene is TRBV24-1, the J gene TRBJ1-5, with D unclear. This CDR3 spans 16 amino acids. Germline assignment: CDR1 KGHDR and CDR2 SFDVKD. The V gene lost 4 bases and the J gene lost 2 bases, with 14 bases spanning the gap. This CDR3 reads CATSESVVGGNQPQHF. As DNA, the CDR3 is TGTGCCACCAGTGAATCCGTCGTCGGGGGCAATCAGCCCCAGCATTTT.

The chain has TRBV19 and TRBJ2-7, with D uncertain. The germline V gene has CDR1 LNHDA and CDR2 SQIVND (reference sequence). The CDR3 totals 15 residues. Trimming removed 1 base from V and 3 bases from J, with 13 bases in between. The CDR3 coding sequence is TGTGCCAGTAGTATAGCCCCAGGAATCTTCTACGAGCAGTACTTC. The encoded protein is CASSIAPGIFYEQYF.

The genes are TRBV28 and TRBJ1-5; D call uncertain. The CDR3 contains 18 residues. The germline gives CDR1 MDHEN, CDR2 SYDVKM. Deletions cut 3 bases from V and 0 bases from J, with 18 bases between. The DNA of the CDR3 is TGTGCCAGCAGTTTCGTGTTTCGCGGTACACCTAGCAATCAGCCCCAGCATTTT. Protein: CASSFVFRGTPSNQPQHF.

This chain joins TRBV6-1 and TRBJ1-3, with D hard to call. Germline V gives CDR1 MNHNS, CDR2 SASEGT. Trimming shortened V by 2 bases and J by 3 bases, and 11 bases separated the two germline ends. This CDR3 has 15 residues. The CDR3 here is CASSENRVIGNTIYF. The CDR3 nucleotides are TGTGCCAGCAGTGAAAATCGGGTAATTGGAAACACCATATATTTT.

This clone occurred once. Here the CDR3 DNA reads TGTGCCAGTAGTATTCCGGGTGCAACTAATGAAAAACTGTTTTTT. Protein: CASSIPGATNEKLFF. The chain is built from TRBV19 and TRBJ1-4; no reliable D call. With 3 bases removed from V and 0 bases from J, the gap between germline ends came to 8 bases. The germline CDR1 and CDR2 sequences are LNHDA and SQIVND (reference sequence). The CDR3 has 15 amino acids. Supplemented by reference TRBV19 and TRBJ1-4, the full variable domain reads DGGITQSPKYLFRKEGQNVTLSCEQNLNHDAMYWYRQDPGQGLRLIYYSQIVNDFQKGDIAEGYSVSREKKESFPLTVTSAQKNPTAFYLCASSIPGATNEKLFFGSGTQLSVL.

The V call is TRBV9, the J call TRBJ2-3; TRBD1 matches at 8 bases. Germline-derived CDR1 and CDR2 are SGDLS and YYNGEE. Losses at the gene ends were 3 bases for V and 0 bases for J; bases not matched to a gene: 6. CDR3 length: 16 residues. Here the CDR3 DNA reads TGTGCCAGCAGCGATACAGGGGGGAAGAGCACAGATACGCAGTATTTT. Residues: CASSDTGGKSTDTQYF.

The chain carries TRBV27 and TRBJ2-1, with TRBD2 matching 10 bases. CDR1 is MNHEY and CDR2 is SMNVEV in the germline V gene (reference sequence). This CDR3 region has 14 residues. The J segment lost 2 bases and the V segment lost 8 bases, leaving 3 bases of the junction unmatched. Here the CDR3 DNA reads TGTGCCAGCCCAAGCGGGAGGGCCTACAATGAGCAGTTCTTC. This translates into CASPSGRAYNEQFF.